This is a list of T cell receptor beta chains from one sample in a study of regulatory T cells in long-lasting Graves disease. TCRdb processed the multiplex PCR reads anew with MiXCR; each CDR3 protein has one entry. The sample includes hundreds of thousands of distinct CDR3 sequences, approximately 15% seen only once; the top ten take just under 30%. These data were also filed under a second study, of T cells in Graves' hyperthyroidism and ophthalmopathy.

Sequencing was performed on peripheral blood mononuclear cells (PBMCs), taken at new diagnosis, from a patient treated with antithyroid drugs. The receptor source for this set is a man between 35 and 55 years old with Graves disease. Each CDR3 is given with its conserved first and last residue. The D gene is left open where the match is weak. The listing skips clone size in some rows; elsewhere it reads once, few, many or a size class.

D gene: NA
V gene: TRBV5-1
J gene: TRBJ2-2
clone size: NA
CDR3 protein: CANSPGPRRDTGELFF
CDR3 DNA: TGCGCCAACAGCCCGGGACCGCGGAGGGACACCGGGGAGCTGTTTTTT

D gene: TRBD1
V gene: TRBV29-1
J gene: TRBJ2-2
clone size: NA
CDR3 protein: CSIRQGSSNTGELFF
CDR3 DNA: TGCAGCATAAGACAGGGGTCATCGAACACCGGGGAGCTGTTTTTT

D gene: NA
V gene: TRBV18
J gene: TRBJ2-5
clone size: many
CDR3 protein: CASSPPLRETQYF
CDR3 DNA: TGTGCCAGCTCACCACCCCTAAGGGAGACCCAGTACTTC

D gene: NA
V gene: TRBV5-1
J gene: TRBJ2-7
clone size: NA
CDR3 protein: CASSLDPGSSYEQYF
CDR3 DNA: TGCGCCAGCAGCTTGGATCCCGGGAGCTCCTACGAGCAGTACTTC

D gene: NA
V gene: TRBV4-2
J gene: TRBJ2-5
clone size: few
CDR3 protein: CASSQVGDLETQYF
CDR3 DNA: TGTGCCAGCAGCCAAGTCGGGGATCTAGAGACCCAGTACTTC

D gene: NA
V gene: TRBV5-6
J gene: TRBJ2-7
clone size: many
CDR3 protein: CASSLDNYEQYF
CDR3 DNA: TGTGCCAGCAGCTTGGACAACTACGAGCAGTACTTC

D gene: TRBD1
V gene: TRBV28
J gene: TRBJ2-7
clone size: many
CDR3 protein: CASSLNRGSYEQYF
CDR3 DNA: TGTGCCAGCAGTTTAAACAGGGGATCCTACGAGCAGTACTTC

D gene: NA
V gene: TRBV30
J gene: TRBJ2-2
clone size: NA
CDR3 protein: CAWSAGMNTGELFF
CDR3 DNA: TGTGCCTGGAGTGCCGGGATGAACACCGGGGAGCTGTTTTTT

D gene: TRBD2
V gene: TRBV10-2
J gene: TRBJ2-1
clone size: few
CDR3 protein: CASREGLVGYNEQFF
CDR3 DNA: TGCGCCAGCAGGGAGGGACTAGTCGGCTACAATGAGCAGTTCTTC

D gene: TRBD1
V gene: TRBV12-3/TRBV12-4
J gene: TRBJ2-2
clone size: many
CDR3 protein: CASRSPVGQGNTGELFF
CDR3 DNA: TGTGCCAGCAGATCGCCCGTCGGACAGGGGAACACCGGGGAGCTGTTTTTT

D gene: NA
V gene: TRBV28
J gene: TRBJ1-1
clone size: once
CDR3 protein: CASSLTLGGSMNTEAFF
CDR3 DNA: TGTGCCAGCAGTTTAACCCTAGGGGGGAGCATGAACACTGAAGCTTTCTTT

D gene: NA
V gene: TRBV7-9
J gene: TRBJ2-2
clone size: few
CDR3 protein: CASVSDSPDTGELFF
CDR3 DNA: TGTGCCAGCGTCTCGGACAGTCCTGACACCGGGGAGCTGTTTTTT

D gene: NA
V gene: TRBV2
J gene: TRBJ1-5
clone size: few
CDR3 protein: CASSDMWNQPQHF
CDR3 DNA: TGTGCCAGCAGTGATATGTGGAATCAGCCCCAGCATTTT

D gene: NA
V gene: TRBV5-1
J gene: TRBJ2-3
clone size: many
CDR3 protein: CASSLLGAGDTQYF
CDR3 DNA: TGCGCCAGCAGCTTGTTGGGGGCTGGAGATACGCAGTATTTT

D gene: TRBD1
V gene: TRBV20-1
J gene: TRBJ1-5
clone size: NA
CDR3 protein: CSARDADRGPAQPQHF
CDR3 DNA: TGCAGTGCTAGAGACGCGGACAGGGGGCCGGCTCAGCCCCAGCATTTT

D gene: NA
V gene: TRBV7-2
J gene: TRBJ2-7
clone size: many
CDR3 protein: CASIRDPNGEQYF
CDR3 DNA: TGTGCCAGCATACGGGATCCTAATGGAGAGCAGTACTTC

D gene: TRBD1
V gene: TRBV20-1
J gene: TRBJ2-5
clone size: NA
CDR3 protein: CSAAGTGARETQYF
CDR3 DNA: TGCAGTGCTGCCGGGACAGGGGCTCGAGAGACCCAGTACTTC

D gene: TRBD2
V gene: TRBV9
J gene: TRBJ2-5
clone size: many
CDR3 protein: CASADASGVTQYF
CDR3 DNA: TGTGCCAGCGCCGACGCTAGCGGGGTGACCCAGTACTTC

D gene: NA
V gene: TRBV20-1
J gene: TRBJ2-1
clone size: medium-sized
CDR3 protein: CSARGSTYNEQFF
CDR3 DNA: TGCAGTGCTAGGGGTTCGACCTACAATGAGCAGTTCTTC

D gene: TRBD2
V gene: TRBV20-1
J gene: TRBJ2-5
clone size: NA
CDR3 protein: CSARPPGVAGGQGTQYF
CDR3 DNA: TGCAGTGCTAGGCCACCCGGAGTAGCGGGTGGGCAAGGGACCCAGTACTTC

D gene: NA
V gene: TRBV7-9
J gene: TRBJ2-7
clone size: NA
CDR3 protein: CASSRDPNEQYF
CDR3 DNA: TGTGCCAGCAGCCGGGACCCCAACGAGCAGTACTTC

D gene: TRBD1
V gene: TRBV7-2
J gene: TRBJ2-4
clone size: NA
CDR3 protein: CASSYGQGGNIQYF
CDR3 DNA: TGTGCCAGCAGTTACGGACAGGGTGGGAACATTCAGTACTTC

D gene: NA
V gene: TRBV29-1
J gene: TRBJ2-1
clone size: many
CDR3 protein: CSARDQPGSAQFF
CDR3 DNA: TGCAGCGCCCGGGACCAACCCGGTTCGGCGCAGTTCTTC

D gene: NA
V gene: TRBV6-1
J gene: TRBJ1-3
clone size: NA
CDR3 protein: CASNRQTYGNTIYF
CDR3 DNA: TGTGCCAGCAATAGGCAGACGTATGGAAACACCATATATTTT

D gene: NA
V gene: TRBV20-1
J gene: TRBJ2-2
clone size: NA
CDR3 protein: CSARVLATNTGELFF
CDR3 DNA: TGCAGTGCTAGAGTTCTTGCCACGAACACCGGGGAGCTGTTTTTT

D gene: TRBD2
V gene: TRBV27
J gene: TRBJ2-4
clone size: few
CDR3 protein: CASSTRLAGGKNIQYF
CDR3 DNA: TGTGCCAGCAGTACTAGACTAGCGGGGGGAAAAAACATTCAGTACTTC

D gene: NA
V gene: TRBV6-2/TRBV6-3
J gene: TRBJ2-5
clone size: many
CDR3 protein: CASSYGRSRTQYF
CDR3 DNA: TGTGCCAGCAGTTACGGGCGGAGTCGGACCCAGTACTTC

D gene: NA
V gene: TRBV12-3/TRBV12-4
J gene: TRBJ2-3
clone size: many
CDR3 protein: CASSRTAPTQYF
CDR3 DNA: TGTGCCAGCAGCCGGACAGCGCCCACGCAGTATTTT

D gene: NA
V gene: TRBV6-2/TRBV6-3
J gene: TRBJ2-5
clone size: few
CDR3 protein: CASSYSAGGETQYF
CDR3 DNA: TGTGCCAGCAGTTACTCTGCAGGGGGGGAGACCCAGTACTTC

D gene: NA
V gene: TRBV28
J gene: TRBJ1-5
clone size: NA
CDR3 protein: CASSLWIIDNRNQPQHF
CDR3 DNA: TGTGCCAGCAGTTTATGGATTATTGACAACCGCAATCAGCCCCAGCATTTT

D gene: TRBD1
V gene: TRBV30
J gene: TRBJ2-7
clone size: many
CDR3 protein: CAWSVGTGVNEQYF
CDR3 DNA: TGTGCCTGGAGTGTCGGGACAGGGGTCAACGAGCAGTACTTC